The 8 T cell receptor beta chains presented below share a single source sample, sequenced in a study of CD8 T cells in Susac syndrome. Reverse transcription of roughly 0.5 to 1 ug RNA was carried out with random hexamers. A single record per CDR3 protein comes from TCRdb applying MiXCR to the immunoSEQ multiplex PCR reads. The sample records 150,000 to 200,000 distinct CDR3 sequences, roughly 95% being singletons. The sample was CD4+ T cells from PBMCs. These receptor sequences come from a human donor with multiple sclerosis.

Notes on this clonotype: One end of the junction fails to match germline, which may point to a read error. This chain links TRBV7-2 with TRBJ2-2; TRBD1 is a possible D gene (6 bases). The CDR3 runs 15 residues. Germline CDR1 reads SGHTA; CDR2 reads FQGNSA. The DNA of the CDR3 is TGTGCCAGCAGCTTAATGGGGGCGAAAACCGGGGAGCTGTTTTTT. Translating it yields CASSLMGAKTGELFF.

The chain uses TRBV7-9 and TRBJ2-7, with 7 bases fitting TRBD1. The trim removed 1 base at V and 8 bases at J, leaving 8 bases unmatched. CDR1 and CDR2 (germline): SEHNR, FQNEAQ (reference sequence). CDR3 length: 14 residues. CDR3 DNA: TGTGCCAGCAGCTTAGGAGGGGGCGTCAGGCAGCAGTACTTC. This gives the protein CASSLGGGVRQQYF.

The CDR3 is CASFHVGGSGTNYGYTF. As DNA, the CDR3 is TGTGCCTCGTTTCATGTGGGGGGGTCGGGTACTAACTATGGCTACACCTTC. J is TRBJ1-2 and V is TRBV30; weak D call: TRBD1 (5 bases). CDR3 length: 17 amino acids. Germline V gene sequence: CDR1 GTSNPN, CDR2 SVGIG (reference sequence). Trimming took 7 bases from V and 0 from J, leaving 24 bases between them.

V and J are TRBV20-1 and TRBJ2-7; D not certain. This CDR3 spans 11 amino acids. CDR1 and CDR2 (germline): DFQATT, SNEGSKA (reference sequence). Trimming removed 6 bases at V and 6 bases at J, with 12 bases between. DNA for the CDR3: TGCAGTGCCCCGGGCCCGTTCGAGCAGTACTTC. Protein product: CSAPGPFEQYF.

The chain links TRBV7-9 to TRBJ2-5; D gene ambiguous. In germline, CDR1 is SEHNR, CDR2 FQNEAQ (reference sequence). This CDR3 spans 14 amino acids. Trimming took 6 bases from V and 0 from J, leaving 11 bases between them. The CDR3 nucleotides read TGTGCCAGCAGATACCTGGCAGACCAAGAGACCCAGTACTTC. Translated, it gives CASRYLADQETQYF. The whole variable domain, remainder taken from reference TRBV7-9 and TRBJ2-5, is DTGVSQNPRHKITKRGQNVTFRCDPISEHNRLYWYRQTLGQGPEFLTYFQNEAQLEKSRLLSDRFSAERPKGSFSTLEIQRTEQGDSAMYLCASRYLADQETQYFGPGTRLLVL.

V usage is TRBV3-1 and J usage is TRBJ2-3; a weak D match, TRBD1 (7 bases). This CDR3 is built from 16 residues. Trimming stripped 4 bases from V and 5 bases from J, with 19 bases between. From germline, CDR1 is LGHDT and CDR2 YNNKEL (reference sequence). CDR3 residues: CASSRTNRGGEDTQYF. CDR3 coding DNA: TGTGCCAGCAGCCGGACGAACAGGGGAGGTGAAGATACGCAGTATTTT.

The V and J genes are TRBV5-4 and TRBJ2-6; TRBD2 might be the D (6 bases). CDR3 size: 16 residues. Germline V gene data show CDR1 as SGHNT and CDR2 as YYREEE (reference sequence). V was shortened by 6 bases and J by 0 bases, with 13 bases between the two germline ends. CDR3 residues: CASMQKGGSGANVLTF. In DNA form, the CDR3 reads TGTGCCAGCATGCAAAAGGGAGGCTCTGGGGCCAACGTCCTGACTTTC.

The chain links TRBV4-3 to TRBJ2-2, with 7 bases lining up with TRBD1. The CDR3 is made up of 18 amino acids. Per germline, CDR1 LGHNA and CDR2 YSLEER. V was clipped by 0 bases and J by 2 bases; unmatched bases: 9. The CDR3 region has the DNA TGCGCCAGCAGCCAAGAACCACCGACAGGGACAAACACCGGGGAGCTGTTTTTT. Protein product: CASSQEPPTGTNTGELFF.